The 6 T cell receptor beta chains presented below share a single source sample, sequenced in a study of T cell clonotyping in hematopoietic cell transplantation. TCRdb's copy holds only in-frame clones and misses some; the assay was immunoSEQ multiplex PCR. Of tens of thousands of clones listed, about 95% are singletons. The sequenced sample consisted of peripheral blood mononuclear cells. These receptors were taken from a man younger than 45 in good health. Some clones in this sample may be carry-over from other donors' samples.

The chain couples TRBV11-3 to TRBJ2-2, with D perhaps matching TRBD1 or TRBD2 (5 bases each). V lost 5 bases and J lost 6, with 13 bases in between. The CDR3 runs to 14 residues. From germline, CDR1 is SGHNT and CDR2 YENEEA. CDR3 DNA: TGTGCCAGCAGCATCACCGGGGCTTCCGGGGAGCTGTTTTTT. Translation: CASSITGASGELFF.

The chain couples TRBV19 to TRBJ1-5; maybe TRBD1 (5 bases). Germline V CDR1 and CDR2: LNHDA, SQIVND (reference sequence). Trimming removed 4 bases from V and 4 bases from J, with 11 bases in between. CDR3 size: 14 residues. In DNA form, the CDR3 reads TGTGCCAGTAGTAGCGGGACGGGAAATCAGCCCCAGCATTTT. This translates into CASSSGTGNQPQHF.

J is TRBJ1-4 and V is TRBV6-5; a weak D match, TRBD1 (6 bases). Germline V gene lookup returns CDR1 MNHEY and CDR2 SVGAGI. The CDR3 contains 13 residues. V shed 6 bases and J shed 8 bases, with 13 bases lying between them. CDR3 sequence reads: CASRRDIREKLFF. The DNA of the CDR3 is TGTGCCAGCAGAAGGGACATACGCGAAAAACTGTTTTTT.

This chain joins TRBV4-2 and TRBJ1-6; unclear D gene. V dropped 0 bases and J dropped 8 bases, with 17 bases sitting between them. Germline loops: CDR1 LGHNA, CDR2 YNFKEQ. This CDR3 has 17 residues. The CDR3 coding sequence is TGTGCCAGCAGCCAAGATTGGCTTTCTATCCACTATTCACCCCTCCACTTT. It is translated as CASSQDWLSIHYSPLHF.

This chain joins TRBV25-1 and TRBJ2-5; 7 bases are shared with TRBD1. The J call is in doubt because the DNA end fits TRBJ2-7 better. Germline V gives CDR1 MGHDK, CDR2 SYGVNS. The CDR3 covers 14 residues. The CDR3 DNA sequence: TGTGCCAGCAGTGAATGGGACAGAAGCTACGAGCAGTACTTC. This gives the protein CASSEWDRSYEQYF.

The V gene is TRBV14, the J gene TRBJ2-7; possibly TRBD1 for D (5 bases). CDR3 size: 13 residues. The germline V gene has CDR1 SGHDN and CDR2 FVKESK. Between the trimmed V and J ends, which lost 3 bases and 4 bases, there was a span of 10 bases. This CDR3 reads CASSHLTEYEQYF. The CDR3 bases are TGTGCCAGCAGCCACCTGACAGAGTACGAGCAGTACTTC.